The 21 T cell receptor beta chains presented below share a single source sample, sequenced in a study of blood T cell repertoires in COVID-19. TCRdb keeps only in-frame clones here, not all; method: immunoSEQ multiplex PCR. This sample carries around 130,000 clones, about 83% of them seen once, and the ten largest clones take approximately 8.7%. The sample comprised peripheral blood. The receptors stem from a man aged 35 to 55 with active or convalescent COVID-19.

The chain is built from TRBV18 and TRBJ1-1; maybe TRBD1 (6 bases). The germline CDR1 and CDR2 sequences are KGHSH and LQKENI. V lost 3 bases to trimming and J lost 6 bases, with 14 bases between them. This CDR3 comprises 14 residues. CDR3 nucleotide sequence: TGTGCCAGCTCACCCACAGCGGACAGCGCTGAAGCTTTCTTT. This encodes CASSPTADSAEAFF.

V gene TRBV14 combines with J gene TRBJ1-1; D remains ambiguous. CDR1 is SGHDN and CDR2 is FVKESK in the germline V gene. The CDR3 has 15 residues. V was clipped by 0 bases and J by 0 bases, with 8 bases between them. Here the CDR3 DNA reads TGTGCCAGCAGCCAAGAGGTTAACATGAACACTGAAGCTTTCTTT. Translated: CASSQEVNMNTEAFF.

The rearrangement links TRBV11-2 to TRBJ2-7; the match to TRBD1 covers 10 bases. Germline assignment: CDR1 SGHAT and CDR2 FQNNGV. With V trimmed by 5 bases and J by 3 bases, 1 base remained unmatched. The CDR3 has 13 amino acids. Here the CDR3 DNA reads TGTGCCAGCAGCCGGACAGGGGGCTACGAGCAGTACTTC. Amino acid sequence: CASSRTGGYEQYF.

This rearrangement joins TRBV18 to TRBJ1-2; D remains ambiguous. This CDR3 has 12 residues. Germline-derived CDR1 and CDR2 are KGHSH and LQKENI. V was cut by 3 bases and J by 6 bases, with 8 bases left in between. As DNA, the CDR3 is TGTGCCAGCTCACCTACCGGGGATGGCTACACCTTC. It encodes CASSPTGDGYTF.

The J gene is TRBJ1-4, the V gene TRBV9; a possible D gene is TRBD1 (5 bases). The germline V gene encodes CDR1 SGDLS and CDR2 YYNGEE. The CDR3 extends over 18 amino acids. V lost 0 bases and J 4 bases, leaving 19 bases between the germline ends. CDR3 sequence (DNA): TGTGCCAGCAGCGTAGGGCGGGACCCGACCCTGATTAATGAAAAACTGTTTTTT. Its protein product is CASSVGRDPTLINEKLFF.

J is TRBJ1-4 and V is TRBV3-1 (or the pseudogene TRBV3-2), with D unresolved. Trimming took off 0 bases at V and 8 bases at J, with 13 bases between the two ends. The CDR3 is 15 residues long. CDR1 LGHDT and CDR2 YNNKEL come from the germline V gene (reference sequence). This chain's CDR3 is CASSQDLLGKEKLFF. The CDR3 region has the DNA TGTGCCAGCAGCCAAGATCTTCTAGGTAAGGAAAAACTGTTTTTT.

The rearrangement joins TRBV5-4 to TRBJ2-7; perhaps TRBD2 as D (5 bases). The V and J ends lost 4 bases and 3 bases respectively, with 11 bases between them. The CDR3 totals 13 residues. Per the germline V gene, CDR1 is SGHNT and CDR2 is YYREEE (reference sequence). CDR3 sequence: CASSPGWDYEQYF. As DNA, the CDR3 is TGTGCCAGCAGCCCGGGATGGGACTACGAGCAGTACTTC. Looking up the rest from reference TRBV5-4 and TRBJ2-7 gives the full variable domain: ETGVTQSPTHLIKTRGQQVTLRCSSQSGHNTVSWYQQALGQGPQFIFQYYREEENGRGNFPPRFSGLQFPNYSSELNVNALELDDSALYLCASSPGWDYEQYFGPGTRLTVT.

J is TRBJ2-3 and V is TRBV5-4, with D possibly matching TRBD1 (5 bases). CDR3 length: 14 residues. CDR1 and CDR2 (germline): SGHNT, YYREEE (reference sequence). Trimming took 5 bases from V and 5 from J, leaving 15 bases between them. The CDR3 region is CASSYSQGRDTQYF. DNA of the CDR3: TGTGCCAGCAGTTATAGCCAGGGAAGAGATACGCAGTATTTT.

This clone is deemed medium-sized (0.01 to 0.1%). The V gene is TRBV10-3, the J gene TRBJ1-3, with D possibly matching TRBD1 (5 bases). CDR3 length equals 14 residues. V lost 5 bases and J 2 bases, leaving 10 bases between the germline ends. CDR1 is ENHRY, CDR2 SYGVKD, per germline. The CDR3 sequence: CAISHGTTGNTIYF. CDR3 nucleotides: TGTGCCATCAGTCACGGGACTACTGGAAACACCATATATTTT.

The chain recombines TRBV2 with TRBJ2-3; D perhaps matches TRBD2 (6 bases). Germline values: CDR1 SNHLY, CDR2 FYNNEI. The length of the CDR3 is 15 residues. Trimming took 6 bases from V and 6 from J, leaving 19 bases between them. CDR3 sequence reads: CASSPGERREDTQYF. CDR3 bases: TGTGCCAGCAGCCCGGGGGAGAGGAGGGAGGATACGCAGTATTTT. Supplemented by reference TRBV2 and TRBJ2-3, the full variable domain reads EPEVTQTPSHQVTQMGQEVILRCVPISNHLYFYWYRQILGQKVEFLVSFYNNEISEKSEIFDDQFSVERPDGSNFTLKIRSTKLEDSAMYFCASSPGERREDTQYFGPGTRLTVL.

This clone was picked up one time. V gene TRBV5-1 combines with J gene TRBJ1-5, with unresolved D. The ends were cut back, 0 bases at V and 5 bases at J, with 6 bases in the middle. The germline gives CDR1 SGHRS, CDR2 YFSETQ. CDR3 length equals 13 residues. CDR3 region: CASSLDRDQPQHF. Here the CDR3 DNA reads TGCGCCAGCAGCTTGGATCGGGATCAGCCCCAGCATTTT.

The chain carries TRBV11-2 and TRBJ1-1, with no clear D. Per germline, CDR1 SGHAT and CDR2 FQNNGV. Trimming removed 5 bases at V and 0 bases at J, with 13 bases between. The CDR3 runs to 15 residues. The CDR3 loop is CASSPSVDMNTEAFF. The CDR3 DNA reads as TGTGCCAGCAGCCCGAGTGTAGACATGAACACTGAAGCTTTCTTT.

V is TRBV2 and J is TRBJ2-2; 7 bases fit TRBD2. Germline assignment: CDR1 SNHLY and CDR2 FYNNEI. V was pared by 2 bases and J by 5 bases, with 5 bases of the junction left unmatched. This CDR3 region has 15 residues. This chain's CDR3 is CASSEMGGSTGELFF. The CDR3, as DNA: TGTGCCAGCAGTGAAATGGGGGGGTCGACCGGGGAGCTGTTTTTT.

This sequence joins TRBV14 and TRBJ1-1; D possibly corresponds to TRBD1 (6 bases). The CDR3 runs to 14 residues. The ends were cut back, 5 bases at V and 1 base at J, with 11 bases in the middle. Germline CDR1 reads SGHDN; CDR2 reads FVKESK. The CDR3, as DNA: TGTGCCAGCAGCATTTTGGACAGGAACACTGAAGCTTTCTTT. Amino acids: CASSILDRNTEAFF.

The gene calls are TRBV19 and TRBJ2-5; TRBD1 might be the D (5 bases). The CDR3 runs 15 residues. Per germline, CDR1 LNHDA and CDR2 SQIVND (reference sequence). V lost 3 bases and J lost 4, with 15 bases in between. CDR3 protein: CASSIRTVGVETQYF. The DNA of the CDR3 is TGTGCCAGTAGTATTCGTACCGTAGGGGTAGAGACCCAGTACTTC. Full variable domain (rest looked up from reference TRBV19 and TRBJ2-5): DGGITQSPKYLFRKEGQNVTLSCEQNLNHDAMYWYRQDPGQGLRLIYYSQIVNDFQKGDIAEGYSVSREKKESFPLTVTSAQKNPTAFYLCASSIRTVGVETQYFGPGTRLLVL.

CDR3 coding DNA: TGTGCCAGCAGCCATGGGGAGGGTGAGCAGTTCTTC. It specifies CASSHGEGEQFF. The chain couples TRBV3-1 (or the pseudogene TRBV3-2) to TRBJ2-1; 7 nucleotides match TRBD2. CDR3 length: 12 residues. V gave up 3 bases and J gave up 9 bases; unmatched junction bases: 2. Germline CDR1 is LGHDT and CDR2 is YNNKEL (reference sequence).

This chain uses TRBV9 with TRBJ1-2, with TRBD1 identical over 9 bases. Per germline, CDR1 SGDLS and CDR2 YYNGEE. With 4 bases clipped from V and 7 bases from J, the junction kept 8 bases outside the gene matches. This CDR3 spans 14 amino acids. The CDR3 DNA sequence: TGTGCCAGCAGCCCCACGGGACAGGGAGTTGGCTACACCTTC. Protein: CASSPTGQGVGYTF.

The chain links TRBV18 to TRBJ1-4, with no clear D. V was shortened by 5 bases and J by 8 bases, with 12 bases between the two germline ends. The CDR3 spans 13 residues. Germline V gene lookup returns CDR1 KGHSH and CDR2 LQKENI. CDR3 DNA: TGTGCCAGCTCAGTTGCAGATGGCGAAAAACTGTTTTTT. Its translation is CASSVADGEKLFF. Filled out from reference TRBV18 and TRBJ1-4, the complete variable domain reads NAGVMQNPRHLVRRRGQEARLRCSPMKGHSHVYWYRQLPEEGLKFMVYLQKENIIDESGMPKERFSAEFPKEGPSILRIQQVVRGDSAAYFCASSVADGEKLFFGSGTQLSVL.

CDR3 amino acids: CASSSSTGNEQYF. CDR3 coding DNA: TGTGCCAGCAGCTCCTCGACAGGGAACGAGCAGTACTTC. The chain has TRBV3-1 (or the pseudogene TRBV3-2) and TRBJ2-7; 7 bases agree with TRBD1. The CDR3 length is 13 residues. Germline V gene data show CDR1 as LGHDT and CDR2 as YNNKEL (reference sequence). The ends lost 5 bases at V and 5 bases at J; junction bases unmatched: 6.

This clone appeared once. The CDR3 protein is CASSKIQRGVYEQYF. The CDR3 DNA follows: TGTGCCAGCAGCAAAATCCAGCGGGGAGTATACGAGCAGTACTTC. The gene calls are TRBV21-1 and TRBJ2-7; TRBD2 is taken as the D call from the table, unchecked against the DNA. TRBV21-1 represents a pseudogene. The CDR3 sequence is 15 residues long.

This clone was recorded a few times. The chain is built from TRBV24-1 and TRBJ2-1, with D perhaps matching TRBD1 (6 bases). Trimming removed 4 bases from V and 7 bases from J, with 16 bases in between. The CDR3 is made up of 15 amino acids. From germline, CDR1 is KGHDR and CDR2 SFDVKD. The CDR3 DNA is TGTGCCACCAGTGACCCGACAGGTCCCAGGAATGAGCAGTTCTTC. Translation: CATSDPTGPRNEQFF.